Each of the 22 T cell receptor beta chains below was sequenced from the same sample in a study of T cell responses to AZD1222 COVID-19 vaccine. Assay used: immunoSEQ multiplex PCR; TCRdb lists only in-frame clones, some missing. The repertoire has under 300,000 clones, roughly 93% of them found once; the top ten carry 0.5% to 0.7%. Sequencing used peripheral blood, obtained on day 0 of AZD1222 vaccination. The receptors originated from an adult in good health.

The rearrangement links TRBV28 to TRBJ1-2; TRBD1 matches 7 bases. The germline V gene has CDR1 MDHEN and CDR2 SYDVKM. CDR3 length: 15 residues. With 6 bases clipped from V and 7 bases from J, the junction kept 14 bases outside the gene matches. CDR3 amino acids: CASRLLRGGAGGYTF. CDR3 nucleotides: TGTGCCAGCAGGCTACTAAGAGGGGGCGCTGGTGGCTACACCTTC.

The CDR3 bases are TGTGCCAGTAGTATCTCGGGGGAGTCCGATGAGCAGTTCTTC. Translation: CASSISGESDEQFF. This rearrangement joins TRBV19 to TRBJ2-1; maybe TRBD2 (6 bases). Per the germline V gene, CDR1 is LNHDA and CDR2 is SQIVND (reference sequence). The V gene lost 3 bases and the J gene lost 8 bases, with 14 bases spanning the gap. CDR3 length: 14 residues.

In DNA form, the CDR3 reads TGCGCCAGCAGTGAGCCCCCTGATGTGACACCCCTCCACTTT. This encodes CASSEPPDVTPLHF. The chain uses TRBV10-2 and TRBJ1-6; no firm D call. Germline values: CDR1 WSHSY, CDR2 SAAADI. Trimming left V 2 bases short and J 11 bases short, with 13 bases between. The CDR3 length is 14 residues.

The chain joins TRBV9 to TRBJ1-2; D may be TRBD1 (6 bases). The CDR3 totals 15 residues. In germline, CDR1 is SGDLS, CDR2 YYNGEE. V lost 0 bases to trimming and J lost 2 bases, with 11 bases between them. The chain's CDR3 is CASSVVGGLNYGYTF. In DNA, the CDR3 is TGTGCCAGCAGCGTAGTTGGGGGGCTCAACTATGGCTACACCTTC.

This clone has a handful of counts. The CDR3 DNA reads as TGTGCCTGGGGCGGCACGGGTCCAACTAATGAAAAACTGTTTTTT. It yields the protein CAWGGTGPTNEKLFF. This chain joins TRBV30 and TRBJ1-4; D gene ambiguous. The ends were cut back, 5 bases at V and 0 bases at J, with 13 bases in the middle. The CDR3 totals 15 residues. CDR1 is GTSNPN and CDR2 is SVGIG in the germline V gene (reference sequence).

This chain joins TRBV27 and TRBJ1-2; D is unclear. Between the trimmed V and J ends, which lost 8 bases and 0 bases, there was a span of 10 bases. The germline gives CDR1 MNHEY, CDR2 SMNVEV (reference sequence). The CDR3 contains 13 residues. The CDR3 protein is CASGPGSNYGYTF. The CDR3 DNA is TGTGCCAGCGGCCCGGGGTCTAACTATGGCTACACCTTC.

The rearrangement uses TRBV7-3 and TRBJ2-1, with D maybe TRBD2 (5 bases). Germline V CDR1 and CDR2: SGHTA, FQGTGA. The CDR3 is made up of 13 amino acids. Deletions cut 2 bases from V and 6 bases from J, with 8 bases between. Here the CDR3 DNA reads TGTGCCAGCAGCTTACCCGGGGTCAATGAGCAGTTCTTC. Its protein product is CASSLPGVNEQFF. Looking up the rest from reference TRBV7-3 and TRBJ2-1 gives the full variable domain: GAGVSQTPSNKVTEKGKYVELRCDPISGHTALYWYRQSLGQGPEFLIYFQGTGAADDSGLPNDRFFAVRPEGSVSTLKIQRTERGDSAVYLCASSLPGVNEQFFGPGTRLTVL.

This chain uses TRBV2 with TRBJ1-6, with D hard to call. The germline V and J ends were trimmed by 8 bases and 13 bases, with 18 bases remaining between them. CDR3 length: 13 residues. Germline V lookup: CDR1 SNHLY, CDR2 FYNNEI. CDR3 residues: CASGERVSIPLHF. The CDR3 DNA sequence: TGTGCCAGCGGGGAAAGGGTCAGCATCCCCCTCCACTTT.

The chain couples TRBV29-1 to TRBJ2-7, with D possibly TRBD2 on 7 matching bases. The CDR3 is made up of 15 amino acids. Germline V lookup: CDR1 SQVTM, CDR2 ANQGSEA. Trimming shortened V by 2 bases and J by 6 bases, and 20 bases separated the two germline ends. The CDR3 DNA follows: TGCAGCGTTGAACTCCTCATGGCCGGGGGGCCCGAGCAGTACTTC. Its translation: CSVELLMAGGPEQYF.

The CDR3 here is CASSLSGQGYSPLHF. The CDR3, as DNA: TGTGCCAGCAGTTTATCCGGACAGGGCTATTCACCCCTCCACTTT. The chain combines TRBV28 with TRBJ1-6, with 8 nucleotides matching TRBD1. The V gene end was trimmed by 1 base and the J gene end by 8 bases; junction bases not matched to a gene: 4. The CDR3 is made up of 15 amino acids. Germline loops: CDR1 MDHEN, CDR2 SYDVKM.

V gene TRBV11-2 combines with J gene TRBJ2-7, with a weak D call TRBD1 (6 bases). Germline V gives CDR1 SGHAT, CDR2 FQNNGV. Trimming left V 5 bases short and J 7 bases short, with 18 bases between. The CDR3 contains 14 residues. This CDR3 reads CASSTAGQSLEQYF. The CDR3 bases are TGTGCCAGCAGCACAGCAGGACAGTCCCTAGAGCAGTACTTC.

V gene TRBV28 combines with J gene TRBJ1-2, with D possibly TRBD1 on 6 matching bases. CDR1 is MDHEN, CDR2 SYDVKM, per germline. The CDR3 sequence is 13 residues long. V gave up 3 bases and J gave up 5 bases, with 10 bases separating them. CDR3: CASSFGGLYGYTF. The CDR3 bases are TGTGCCAGCAGTTTTGGGGGCCTTTATGGCTACACCTTC.

The gene calls are TRBV6-5 and TRBJ1-5; 8 bases agree with TRBD1. CDR1 and CDR2 (germline): MNHEY, SVGAGI. J was trimmed by 3 bases and V by 5 bases; bases with no gene match: 6. This CDR3 comprises 15 residues. This chain's CDR3 is CASSLNRGDNQPQHF. The CDR3, as DNA: TGTGCCAGCAGTCTTAACAGGGGGGACAATCAGCCCCAGCATTTT.

The chain has TRBV2 and TRBJ1-1; the D is unclear. V shed 6 bases and J shed 1 base, with 9 bases lying between them. CDR3 length equals 13 residues. Germline V gene data show CDR1 as SNHLY and CDR2 as FYNNEI. The CDR3 DNA sequence: TGTGCCAGCAGCAGTAAGGGGAACACTGAAGCTTTCTTT. Its translation is CASSSKGNTEAFF. Drawing the rest from reference TRBV2 and TRBJ1-1, the complete variable domain is EPEVTQTPSHQVTQMGQEVILRCVPISNHLYFYWYRQILGQKVEFLVSFYNNEISEKSEIFDDQFSVERPDGSNFTLKIRSTKLEDSAMYFCASSSKGNTEAFFGQGTRLTVV.

The rearrangement links TRBV28 to TRBJ2-2; D is unclear. CDR1 is MDHEN, CDR2 SYDVKM, per germline. CDR3 length: 12 amino acids. The germline V and J ends were trimmed by 6 bases and 2 bases, with 4 bases remaining between them. CDR3 bases: TGTGCCAGCAGAGTCAACACCGGGGAGCTGTTTTTT. Protein: CASRVNTGELFF.

The chain links TRBV27 to TRBJ2-6; D unresolved. The V gene lost 6 bases and the J gene lost 0 bases, with 3 bases spanning the gap. Per germline, CDR1 MNHEY and CDR2 SMNVEV (reference sequence). This CDR3 is built from 13 residues. The CDR3 is CASSSSGANVLTF. The DNA of the CDR3 is TGTGCCAGCAGCTCCTCTGGGGCCAACGTCCTGACTTTC.

This chain uses TRBV28 with TRBJ2-1; TRBD1 matches 7 bases. The CDR3 runs 15 residues. V was pared by 4 bases and J by 9 bases, with 12 bases of the junction left unmatched. Germline CDR1 reads MDHEN; CDR2 reads SYDVKM. As DNA, the CDR3 is TGTGCCAGCAGTTCGGACAGGTGGTGGAGTGGTGAGCAGTTCTTC. Amino acid sequence: CASSSDRWWSGEQFF.

Written as DNA, the CDR3 is TGTGCCAGCAGCGACCGGAAAACCCAAGAGACCCAGTACTTC. Its protein product is CASSDRKTQETQYF. J is TRBJ2-5 and V is TRBV11-1; D call uncertain. V gave up 5 bases and J gave up 1 base, with 11 bases separating them. The CDR3 extends over 14 amino acids. Germline V gene sequence: CDR1 SGHAT, CDR2 FQDESV (reference sequence).

CDR3 loop: CASTPQGAIEKLFF. CDR3 DNA sequence: TGTGCCAGTACCCCGCAGGGGGCGATTGAAAAACTGTTTTTT. The chain combines TRBV19 with TRBJ1-4; the match to TRBD1 covers 8 bases. The CDR3 has 14 residues. The V segment lost 7 bases and the J segment 7 bases; nucleotides outside the gene matches: 8. Germline V gene sequence: CDR1 LNHDA, CDR2 SQIVND (reference sequence).

The chain links TRBV2 to TRBJ1-5, with 7 nucleotides matching TRBD1. Germline CDR1 is SNHLY and CDR2 is FYNNEI. After removal of 8 bases from V and 0 bases from J, the junction contained 4 bases not matched to a gene. The CDR3 has 14 amino acids. The CDR3 DNA follows: TGTGCCAGCCAGGGGGACGGTAGCAATCAGCCCCAGCATTTT. It codes for CASQGDGSNQPQHF.

The chain has TRBV19 and TRBJ2-7, with a possible D match to TRBD1 (5 bases). CDR1 and CDR2 from the germline V gene are LNHDA and SQIVND (reference sequence). This CDR3 has 11 amino acids. V lost 6 bases and J lost 5, with 8 bases in between. DNA for the CDR3: TGTGCCAGTAGGTCAGGGAACGAGCAGTACTTC. Its translation is CASRSGNEQYF.

This rearrangement joins TRBV7-9 to TRBJ1-5; TRBD1 matches at 10 bases. This CDR3 spans 15 amino acids. Germline V gene lookup returns CDR1 SEHNR and CDR2 FQNEAQ (reference sequence). Losses at the gene ends were 2 bases for V and 8 bases for J; bases not matched to a gene: 6. CDR3 DNA sequence: TGTGCCAGCAGCTTAACGGGGACAGGGGTAGAGCCCCAGCATTTT. Its protein is CASSLTGTGVEPQHF. The full variable domain, its missing parts supplied by reference TRBV7-9 and TRBJ1-5, is DTGVSQNPRHKITKRGQNVTFRCDPISEHNRLYWYRQTLGQGPEFLTYFQNEAQLEKSRLLSDRFSAERPKGSFSTLEIQRTEQGDSAMYLCASSLTGTGVEPQHFGDGTRLSIL.